The TCR beta chain described here comes from a study of blood T cell repertoires in COVID-19. In the study overall: T cells, B-cell-depleted T cells, or PBMCs provided the cDNA or gDNA that served as material.

Notes on this clone: The junction departs from the called germline gene at one end, perhaps through a read error.

This table comes from immunoSEQ multiplex PCR, and its TCRdb copy is limited to in-frame clones, with some not included. The sample has some 140,000 clones, 85% to 90% seen once. The germline V gene has CDR1 LNHDA and CDR2 SQIVND (reference sequence). The CDR3 is made up of 13 amino acids. The sample taken for sequencing was peripheral blood. The rearrangement uses TRBV19 and TRBJ2-1, with TRBD2 as a possible D gene (7 bases). The clonotype comes from a man in his fifties with active or convalescent COVID-19. CDR3 protein: CASSIGGLAVQLF. The CDR3 nucleotides read TGTGCCAGTAGTATAGGGGGGCTAGCGGTGCAACTCTTC.